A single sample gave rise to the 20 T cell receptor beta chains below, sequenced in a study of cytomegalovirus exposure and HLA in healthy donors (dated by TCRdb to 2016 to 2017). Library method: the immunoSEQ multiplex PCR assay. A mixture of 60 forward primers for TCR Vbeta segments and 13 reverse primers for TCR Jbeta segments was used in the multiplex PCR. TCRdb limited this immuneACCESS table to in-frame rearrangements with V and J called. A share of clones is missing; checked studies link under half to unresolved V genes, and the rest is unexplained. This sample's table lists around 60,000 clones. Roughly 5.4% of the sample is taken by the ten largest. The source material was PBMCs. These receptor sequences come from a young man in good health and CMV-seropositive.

CDR3 protein: CASSVGRGGAADTQYF. The CDR3 nucleotides are TGTGCCAGCAGCGTAGGGCGGGGGGGCGCCGCAGATACGCAGTATTTT. The rearrangement joins TRBV11-1 to TRBJ2-3, with 9 nucleotides matching TRBD2. Germline CDR1 and CDR2: SGHAT and FQDESV (reference sequence). The V gene end was trimmed by 5 bases and the J gene end by 4 bases; junction bases not matched to a gene: 10. CDR3 length: 16 amino acids.

The CDR3 loop reads CASSSQGAAGVYEQYF. The CDR3 nucleotides read TGTGCCAGCAGCTCCCAAGGGGCAGCGGGTGTGTACGAGCAGTACTTC. The V gene is TRBV7-8, the J gene TRBJ2-7; maybe TRBD2 (6 bases). CDR1 and CDR2 from the germline V gene are SGHVS and FQNEAQ. The V end lost 4 bases, the J end lost 4 bases, and 20 bases lay between the germline ends. The length of the CDR3 is 16 residues.

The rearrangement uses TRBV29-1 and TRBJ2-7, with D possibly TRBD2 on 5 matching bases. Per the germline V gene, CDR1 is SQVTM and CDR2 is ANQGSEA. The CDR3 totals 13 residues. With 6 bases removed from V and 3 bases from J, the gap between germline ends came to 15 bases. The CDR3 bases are TGCAGCGTGGAGCGACCGGGGAACTACGAGCAGTACTTC. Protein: CSVERPGNYEQYF.

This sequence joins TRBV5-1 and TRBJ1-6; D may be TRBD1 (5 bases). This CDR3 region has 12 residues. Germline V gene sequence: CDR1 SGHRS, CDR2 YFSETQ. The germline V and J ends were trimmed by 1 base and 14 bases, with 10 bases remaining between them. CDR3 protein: CASSLSGGTLHF. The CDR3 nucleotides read TGCGCCAGCAGCTTGTCGGGGGGAACCCTCCACTTT.

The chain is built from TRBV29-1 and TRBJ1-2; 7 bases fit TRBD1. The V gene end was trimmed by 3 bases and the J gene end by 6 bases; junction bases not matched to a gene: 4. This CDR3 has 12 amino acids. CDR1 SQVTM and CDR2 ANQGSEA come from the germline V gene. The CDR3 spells CSVEGTEDGYTF. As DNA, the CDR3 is TGCAGCGTTGAGGGGACAGAGGATGGCTACACCTTC.

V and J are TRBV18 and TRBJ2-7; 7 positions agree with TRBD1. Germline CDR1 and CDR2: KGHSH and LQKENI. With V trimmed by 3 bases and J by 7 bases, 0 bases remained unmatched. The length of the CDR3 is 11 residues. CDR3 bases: TGTGCCAGCTCACCGGACAGGGAGCAGTACTTC. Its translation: CASSPDREQYF.

As DNA, the CDR3 is TGTGCCAGCAGTGAACTCCTTAGCGGCAATGAGCAGTTCTTC. Its translation: CASSELLSGNEQFF. The V and J genes are TRBV2 and TRBJ2-1; tentatively, D is TRBD2 (6 bases). Trimming left V 2 bases short and J 6 bases short, with 11 bases between. The germline gives CDR1 SNHLY, CDR2 FYNNEI. CDR3 length: 14 amino acids.

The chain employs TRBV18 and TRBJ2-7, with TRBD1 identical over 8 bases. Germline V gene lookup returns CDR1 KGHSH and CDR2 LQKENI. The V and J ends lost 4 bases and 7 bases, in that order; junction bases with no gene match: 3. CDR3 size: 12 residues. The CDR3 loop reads CASSLDREEQYF. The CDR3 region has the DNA TGTGCCAGCTCACTGGACAGGGAGGAGCAGTACTTC.

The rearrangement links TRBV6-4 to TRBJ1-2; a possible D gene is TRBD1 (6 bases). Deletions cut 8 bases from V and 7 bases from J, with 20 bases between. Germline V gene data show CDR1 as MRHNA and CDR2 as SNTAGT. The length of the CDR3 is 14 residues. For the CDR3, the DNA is TGTGCCAGCCGCATCTGGGCAGGGGCGCTTGGCTACACCTTC. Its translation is CASRIWAGALGYTF.

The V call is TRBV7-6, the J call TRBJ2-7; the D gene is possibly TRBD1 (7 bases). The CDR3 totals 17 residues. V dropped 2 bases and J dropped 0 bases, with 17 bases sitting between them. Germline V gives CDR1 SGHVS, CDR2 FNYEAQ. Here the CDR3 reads CASSLPRGTDNSYEQYF. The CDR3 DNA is TGTGCCAGCAGCTTACCCCGGGGGACAGATAACTCCTACGAGCAGTACTTC.

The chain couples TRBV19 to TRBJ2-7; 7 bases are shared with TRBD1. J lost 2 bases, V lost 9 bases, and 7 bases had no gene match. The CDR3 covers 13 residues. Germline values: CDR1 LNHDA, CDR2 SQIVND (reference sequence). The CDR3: CASQSTGAYEQYF. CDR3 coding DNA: TGTGCCAGCCAAAGTACAGGGGCCTACGAGCAGTACTTC.

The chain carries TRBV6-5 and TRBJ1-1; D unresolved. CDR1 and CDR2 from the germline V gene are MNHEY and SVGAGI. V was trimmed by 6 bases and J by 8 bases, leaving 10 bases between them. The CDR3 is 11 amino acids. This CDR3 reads CASRTGIEAFF. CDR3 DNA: TGTGCCAGCAGAACCGGGATAGAAGCTTTCTTT.

The chain's CDR3 is CASSPTTSRDLAGGELFF. As DNA, the CDR3 is TGCGCCAGCAGCCCAACGACTAGCAGGGATCTTGCGGGCGGGGAGCTGTTTTTT. This chain joins TRBV5-1 and TRBJ2-2; 7 positions match TRBD2. The CDR3 covers 18 residues. V dropped 4 bases and J dropped 7; count of bases not matched to a gene: 19. Germline-derived CDR1 and CDR2 are SGHRS and YFSETQ.

CDR3 sequence: CASSQGEGRTYEQYF. The CDR3, as DNA: TGTGCCAGCAGCCAAGGTGAAGGCAGGACCTACGAGCAGTACTTC. The chain joins TRBV4-2 to TRBJ2-7, with unresolved D. Trimming cost V 1 base and J 2 bases, with 12 bases left between them. The CDR3 runs 15 residues. Germline CDR1 is LGHNA and CDR2 is YNFKEQ.

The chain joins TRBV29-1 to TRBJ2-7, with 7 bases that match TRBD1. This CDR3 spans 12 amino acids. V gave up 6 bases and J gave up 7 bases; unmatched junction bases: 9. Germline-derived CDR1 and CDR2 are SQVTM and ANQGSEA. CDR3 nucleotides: TGCAGCGTAGTGACAGGGAATGGGGAGCAGTACTTC. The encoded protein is CSVVTGNGEQYF.

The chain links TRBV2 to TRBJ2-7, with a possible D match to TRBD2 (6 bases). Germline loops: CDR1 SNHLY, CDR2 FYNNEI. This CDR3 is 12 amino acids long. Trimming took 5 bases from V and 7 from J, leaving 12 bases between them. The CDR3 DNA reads TGTGCCAGCAGTCGCAAGGCGGGAGAGCAGTACTTC. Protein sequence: CASSRKAGEQYF.

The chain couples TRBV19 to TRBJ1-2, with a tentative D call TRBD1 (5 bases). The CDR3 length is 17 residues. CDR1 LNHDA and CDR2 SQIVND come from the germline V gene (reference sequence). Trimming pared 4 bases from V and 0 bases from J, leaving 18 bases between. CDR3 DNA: TGTGCCAGTAGTACCACCCACCTTCGACAGACTAACTATGGCTACACCTTC. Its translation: CASSTTHLRQTNYGYTF.

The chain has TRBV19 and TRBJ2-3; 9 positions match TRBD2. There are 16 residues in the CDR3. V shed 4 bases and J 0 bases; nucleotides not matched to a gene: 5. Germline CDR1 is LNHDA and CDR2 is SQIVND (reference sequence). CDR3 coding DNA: TGTGCCAGTAGTAGAGGACTAGCGTTTAGCACAGATACGCAGTATTTT. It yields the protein CASSRGLAFSTDTQYF.

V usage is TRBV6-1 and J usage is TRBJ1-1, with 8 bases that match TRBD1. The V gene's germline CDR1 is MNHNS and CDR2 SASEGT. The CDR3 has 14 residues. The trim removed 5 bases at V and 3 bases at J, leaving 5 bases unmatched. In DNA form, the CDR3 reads TGTGCCAGCAGTTTCGGACAGGGCGACACTGAAGCTTTCTTT. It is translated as CASSFGQGDTEAFF.

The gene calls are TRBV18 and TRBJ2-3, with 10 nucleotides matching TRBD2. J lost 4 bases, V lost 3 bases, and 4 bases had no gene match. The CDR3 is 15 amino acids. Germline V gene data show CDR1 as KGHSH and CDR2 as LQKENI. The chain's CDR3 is CASSPLSGGADTQYF. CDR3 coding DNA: TGTGCCAGCTCACCCCTCAGCGGGGGGGCAGATACGCAGTATTTT.